This TCR beta chain appears in the sequencing data of a study of T cells in Graves' hyperthyroidism and ophthalmopathy. This clonotype came up a few times. With 8 bases removed from V and 3 bases from J, the gap between germline ends came to 8 bases. CDR1 and CDR2 (germline): MNHNS, SASEGT. The CDR3 runs to 11 residues. There were TCR beta CDR3 regions amplified from RNA transcripts. First-round RT-PCR targeting the TCR CDR3 was performed with the HTBI primer set. One entry per CDR3 protein results from TCRdb running MiXCR on the multiplex PCR reads. The sample has around 760,000 distinct CDR3 sequences, about a third seen once.

Sequencing was performed on blood. The sequence came from a woman in her 40s with Graves' hyperthyroidism. The chain employs TRBV6-1 and TRBJ2-7; no reliable D call. The CDR3 sequence is CASGWSYEQYF. The CDR3 DNA sequence: TGTGCCAGCGGGTGGAGCTACGAGCAGTACTTC.